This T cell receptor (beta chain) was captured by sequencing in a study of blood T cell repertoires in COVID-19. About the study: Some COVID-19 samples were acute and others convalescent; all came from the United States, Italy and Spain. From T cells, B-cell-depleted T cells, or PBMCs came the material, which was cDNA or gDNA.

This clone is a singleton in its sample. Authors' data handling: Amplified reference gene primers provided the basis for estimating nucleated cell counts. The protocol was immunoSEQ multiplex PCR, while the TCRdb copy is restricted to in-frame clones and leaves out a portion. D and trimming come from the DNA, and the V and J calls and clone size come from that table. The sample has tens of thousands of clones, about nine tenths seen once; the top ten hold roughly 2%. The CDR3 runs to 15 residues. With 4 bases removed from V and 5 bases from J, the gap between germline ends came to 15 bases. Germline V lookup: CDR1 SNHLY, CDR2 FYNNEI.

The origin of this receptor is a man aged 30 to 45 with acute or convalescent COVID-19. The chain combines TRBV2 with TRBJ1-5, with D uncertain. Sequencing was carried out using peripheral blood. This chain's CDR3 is CASSVPRMRDQPQHF. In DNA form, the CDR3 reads TGTGCCAGCAGTGTACCCAGGATGAGAGATCAGCCCCAGCATTTT.